This T cell receptor beta chain was obtained from a study of Tregs in tolerant kidney transplant recipients. Concerning this clone: The antigen is not known.

Broader study findings: Donor-specific Treg expansion exceeded global Treg expansion in tolerant patients, suggesting antigen drive.

Sequencing used immunoSEQ multiplex PCR; TCRdb keeps in-frame clones, though not all of them. The sample yields about 77,000 clones, roughly 98% seen once. V was clipped by 3 bases and J by 3 bases, with 15 bases between them. CDR3 length equals 16 residues. The V gene's germline CDR1 is LNHDA and CDR2 SQIVND (reference sequence). The J gene is TRBJ2-1, the V gene TRBV19, with D possibly being TRBD1 (5 bases). The sequence was collected from a human donor who received a combined kidney and bone marrow transplant. Material: CD4+ T cells from blood, obtained before the transplant. The CDR3 DNA sequence: TGTGCCAGTAGTATCCCCGTGAAGGGGCTCTACAATGAGCAGTTCTTC. This codes for CASSIPVKGLYNEQFF.